One sample yielded the 23 T cell receptor delta chains listed below, sequenced in a study of γδ T cells in repeated Plasmodium falciparum infection. TCRdb redid the clone calls on the multiplex PCR reads with CATT. This table has 70,000 to 95,000 delta-chain clones, approximately 1.5% appearing once. Bulk repertoires came from Vgamma9/Vdelta2+ or Vdelta2-negative gammadelta T cells flow-sorted from PBMC. Sample: gamma-delta T cells from blood. These receptors were taken from a pool of human donors (malaria-infected and uninfected, not separated).

This clone was counted between two and nine times. A far bigger clonotype differs at one base, so this is likely a read error. Within the sample, other DNA sequences also encode this same CDR3. The J gene has no call, while the V gene is TRDV1; no DNA check was done on the table's D call, TRDD3. Germline values: CDR1 TSWWSYY, CDR2 QGS. The CDR3 runs 22 residues. As DNA, the CDR3 is TGTGCTCTTGGGGAAAACCCCATTAAGGGGCTGGGGGATCTCCTGTACACCGATAAACTCATCTTC. Amino acid sequence: CALGENPIKGLGDLLYTDKLIF.

The sample holds many counts of this clone. Additional DNA sequences in this sample encode the identical CDR3. This chain links TRDV1 with TRDJ1; no reliable D call. Per germline, CDR1 TSWWSYY and CDR2 QGS. V lost 7 bases to trimming and J lost 0 bases, with 15 bases between them. This CDR3 is built from 15 residues. Written as DNA, the CDR3 is TGTGCTCTTGCCCCCCTTTCCCTCCACACCGATAAACTCATCTTT. This encodes CALAPLSLHTDKLIF.

A note on this clone: TCRdb has a much larger clone's protein, which differs at residue 9 from the translation of this DNA, likely because of a read error; what is shown is the protein translated from the DNA. This chain links TRDV1 with TRDJ1; TRDD3 might be the D (6 bases). This CDR3 region has 17 residues. Germline assignment: CDR1 TSWWSYY and CDR2 QGS. V gave up 5 bases and J gave up 7 bases, with 26 bases separating them. CDR3 residues: CALGTPSVAGEVGKLIF. The CDR3 nucleotides read TGTGCTCTTGGGACTCCTAGTGTGGCGGGGGAGGTCGGTAAACTCATCTTT.

Remarks on this clone: A far larger clone lies a single base away; this is likely a read error. At the DNA level, this CDR3 is encoded by other sequences in the same sample as well. The chain links TRDV1 to TRDJ1, with 11 bases matching TRDD3. TCRdb carries no J gene annotation; the J gene was assigned here by matching the DNA with germline. CDR3 length: 24 amino acids. CDR1 and CDR2 from the germline V gene are TSWWSYY and QGS. The DNA for the CDR3 is TGCGCTCTTGGGGAACTCCGGAACCTATGCGTACTGGGGGATAGGATAGATCTGACCGATAAACTCATCTTT. This translates into CALGELRNLCVLGDRIDLTDKLIF.

Ten or more counts support this clone. A read error is the likely source, as a far larger clone sits one nucleotide away. This sample includes further DNA sequences coding for the same CDR3. This chain joins TRDV1 and TRDJ1; possible D gene TRDD3, 5 bases. The germline CDR1 and CDR2 sequences are TSWWSYY and QGS. The CDR3 contains 20 residues. The CDR3 DNA follows: TGTGCTCTTGGGGAAAACAGCGGGCCATCCTCGGGGGTCCTCACCGACAAACTCATCTTT. Translation: CALGENSGPSSGVLTDKLIF.

This clone was counted a few times. TCRdb's protein, taken from a much larger clone, differs from this DNA's translation at residue 11, likely owing to a read error; the protein displayed comes from the DNA. The J gene is TRDJ1, the V gene TRDV1; 8 bases line up with TRDD3. Assignment of the J gene here rests on matching the DNA to germline, because TCRdb gives none. Germline V gene sequence: CDR1 TSWWSYY, CDR2 QGS. This CDR3 comprises 21 residues. The CDR3 reads CALGAPTFPGAGGTPPDKLIF. The CDR3 DNA reads as TGCGCTCTTGGGGCGCCCACTTTTCCGGGCGCTGGGGGAACCCCTCCCGATAAACTCATCTTT.

There are a few counts of this clone. The protein that TCRdb holds for this DNA derives from a much larger clone and differs from the translated DNA at residue 3, which likely indicates a read error; the protein shown here is translated from the DNA. The V call is TRDV2, the J call TRDJ1; TRDD3 aligns across 11 bases. The J gene, not given by TCRdb, was assigned here from a germline match of the nucleotide sequence. The CDR3 sequence is 22 residues long. CDR1 and CDR2 (germline): GEAIGNYY, EKD. CDR3 sequence: CARDSLPGDWGIKKTNTDKLIF. The CDR3 DNA is TGTGCCCGTGACAGCCTTCCTGGCGACTGGGGGATAAAGAAAACAAACACCGATAAACTCATCTTT.

This clone was counted only a few times. A far larger clone is one nucleotide away, so this likely arose from a read error. The CDR3 region is CALGDRPSSSGGRKRNTDKLIF. CDR3 in DNA: TGTGCTCTTGGGGACCGCCCCTCCTCATCTGGGGGTAGGAAGAGAAACACCGATAAACTCATCTTT. The chain is built from TRDV1 and TRDJ1; 7 bases line up with TRDD3. Here the J gene was assigned by germline matching of the DNA, as TCRdb has none. This CDR3 is 22 amino acids long. J lost 0 bases, V lost 3 bases, and 25 bases had no gene match. CDR1 is TSWWSYY, CDR2 QGS, per germline.

A note on this clone: The mismatch at residue 10 between this DNA's translation and the TCRdb protein of a much larger clone likely reflects a read error; the protein shown is translated from the DNA. The J gene is TRDJ3, the V gene TRDV2; 9 bases are a match to TRDD3. Germline V gives CDR1 GEAIGNYY, CDR2 EKD. The CDR3 has 20 amino acids. J gave up 0 bases and V 1 base, and 9 bases lay outside the gene matches. The CDR3 sequence is CACDTFTGGPDSWDTRQMFF. For the CDR3, the DNA is TGTGCCTGTGACACTTTTACTGGGGGACCGGACTCCTGGGACACCCGACAGATGTTTTTC.

In this sample, this clone turned up many times. CDR3 region: CACDTLGDRRTDKLIF. The CDR3 DNA reads as TGTGCCTGTGACACCCTGGGGGATCGGAGGACCGATAAACTCATCTTT. The chain joins TRDV2 to TRDJ1, with TRDD3 identical over 9 bases. Germline V gives CDR1 GEAIGNYY, CDR2 EKD. This CDR3 spans 16 amino acids. Trimming removed 0 bases from V and 2 bases from J; junction bases left unmatched: 6.

This clone has more than one count but fewer than ten. TCRdb's protein, taken from a much larger clone, differs from this DNA's translation at residue 12, likely owing to a read error; the protein displayed comes from the DNA. The rearrangement joins TRDV2 to TRDJ2, with TRDD3 as a possible D gene (6 bases). The CDR3 is 17 residues long. The V gene's germline CDR1 is GEAIGNYY and CDR2 EKD. The DNA of the CDR3 is TGTGCCTGTGACCCCGTGGGGGGGAAATCTTTGGCAGCACAACTCTTCTTT. The encoded protein is CACDPVGGKSLAAQLFF.

About this clone: A read error likely explains why the TCRdb protein, taken from a much larger clone, differs from this DNA's translation at residue 8; the protein shown is translated from the DNA. This rearrangement joins TRDV2 to TRDJ1, with D uncertain. The J gene, not given by TCRdb, was assigned here from a germline match of the nucleotide sequence. The CDR3 length is 14 residues. Trimming shortened V by 3 bases and J by 2 bases, and 12 bases separated the two germline ends. In germline, CDR1 is GEAIGNYY, CDR2 EKD. The CDR3 is CACDPLLKTDKLIF. CDR3 nucleotides: TGTGCCTGTGACCCTTTACTCAAGACCGATAAACTCATCTTT.

Worth noting for this clone: The translation of this DNA and the TCRdb protein of a much larger clone differ at residue 14, probably owing to a read error; the protein shown here is translated from the DNA. The J segment was not called; the V segment is TRDV2; the table names TRDD3, a call not compared with the DNA. Per the germline V gene, CDR1 is GEAIGNYY and CDR2 is EKD. This CDR3 has 16 amino acids. The CDR3 nucleotides are TGTGCCTGTGAGAAGATGGGGGATACCCTGAAGGATAAACGCATCTTT. This codes for CACEKMGDTLKDKRIF.

A word on this clone: TCRdb attributes to this sequence the protein of a much larger clone, which differs from the DNA translation at residue 5; a read error is likely, and the protein displayed is translated from the DNA. The J gene is TRDJ1, the V gene TRDV2, with TRDD3 matching over 7 bases. TCRdb leaves out the J gene; it was filled in here by matching the DNA to germline. The CDR3 extends over 17 amino acids. The V segment lost 3 bases and the J segment 0 bases; nucleotides outside the gene matches: 12. Germline assignment: CDR1 GEAIGNYY and CDR2 EKD. The CDR3 sequence: CACDAVGGFRDTDKLIF. In DNA form, the CDR3 reads TGTGCCTGTGACGCCGTAGGGGGATTCAGAGACACCGATAAACTCATCTTT.

A remark on this clone: The protein TCRdb gives is from a much larger clone and does not agree with this DNA's translation at residue 8, likely a read error; the protein shown here comes from the DNA. This chain joins TRDV1 and TRDJ1; 12 nucleotides match TRDD3. No J gene is reported in TCRdb; it was inferred here by comparing the DNA with germline. The CDR3 has 22 residues. CDR1 TSWWSYY and CDR2 QGS come from the germline V gene. The V segment lost 4 bases and the J segment 1 base; nucleotides outside the gene matches: 22. Here the CDR3 reads CALGVPFRPHLLGDTGTDKLIF. For the CDR3, the DNA is TGTGCTCTTGGGGTCCCATTCCGCCCCCACCTACTGGGGGATACAGGCACCGATAAACTCATCTTT.

With respect to this clone: TCRdb pairs this DNA with a much larger clone's protein that differs at residue 9, likely a read error; the protein shown was translated from the DNA. This sequence joins TRDV1 and TRDJ1; 8 bases match TRDD3. The J gene, not given by TCRdb, was assigned here from a germline match of the nucleotide sequence. Germline V CDR1 and CDR2: TSWWSYY, QGS. The CDR3 has 16 residues. V gave up 3 bases and J gave up 5 bases; unmatched junction bases: 11. The CDR3 sequence is CALGDYWGVGPDKLIF. The CDR3 nucleotides read TGTGCTCTTGGGGATTACTGGGGGGTAGGCCCGGATAAACTCATCTTT.

This clone was seen repeatedly, ten times or more. This chain's CDR3 is CALGEPKGSSPLTDTDKLIF. As DNA, the CDR3 is TGTGCTCTTGGGGAACCCAAAGGCTCTTCCCCCTTAACTGACACCGATAAACTCATCTTT. The gene calls are TRDV1 and TRDJ1, with D possibly matching TRDD2 (5 bases). Trimming took 1 base from V and 0 from J, leaving 24 bases between them. Per the germline V gene, CDR1 is TSWWSYY and CDR2 is QGS. This CDR3 has 20 residues.

The table lists this clone with a few counts. The mismatch at residue 3 between this DNA's translation and the TCRdb protein of a much larger clone likely reflects a read error; the protein shown is translated from the DNA. This chain connects TRDV1 to TRDJ1; perhaps TRDD3 as D (9 bases). The J gene is absent in TCRdb and was assigned here via DNA matching to germline. CDR3 length equals 21 residues. CDR1 TSWWSYY and CDR2 QGS come from the germline V gene. As DNA, the CDR3 is TGTGCTCCTGGGGAACCGGTGCTTCCTACTGTACTGGGGGAATCGCCGCATAAACTCATCTTT. Its protein is CAPGEPVLPTVLGESPHKLIF.

In the case of this clone: A read error may be the cause here, since a much bigger clone is one base away. Distinct nucleotide sequences in the sample also encode this CDR3. The chain is built from TRDV1 and TRDJ1; TRDD3 agrees at 9 bases. Germline V lookup: CDR1 TSWWSYY, CDR2 QGS. This CDR3 is built from 23 residues. The CDR3 is CALGETPRRGIQRDLGYTDKLIF. CDR3 DNA sequence: TGTGCTCTTGGGGAAACCCCACGACGGGGGATACAACGCGACTTGGGGTACACTGATAAACTCATCTTT.

This clone was picked up many times. Since a far larger clone is one base different, this is likely a read error. The same CDR3 also results from other DNA sequences found in this sample. No J gene call was made, and the V gene is TRDV2; the table calls TRDD3, which could not be checked here. The CDR3 is 15 amino acids. CDR1 is GEAIGNYY and CDR2 is EKD in the germline V gene. The CDR3 region has the DNA TGTGCCTGTGACCAGTGGGGCCTTTACACCGATAAACTCATCTTC. This encodes CACDQWGLYTDKLIF.

The table lists this clone with many counts. The chain recombines TRDV1 with TRDJ1, with D perhaps TRDD2 (6 bases). Germline V gene lookup returns CDR1 TSWWSYY and CDR2 QGS. The CDR3 totals 19 residues. V was pared by 4 bases and J by 2 bases, with 26 bases between. The CDR3 coding sequence is TGTGCTCTTGGGGTCGCCTTCCGAATCGTACTGGCCCGTACCGATAAACTCATCTTT. It specifies CALGVAFRIVLARTDKLIF.

This clone was seen more than once but under ten times. This DNA's translation and the protein TCRdb lists, from a much larger clone, do not match at residue 13, likely due to a read error; the protein shown is translated from the DNA. The V gene is TRDV2, the J gene TRDJ2; possibly TRDD3 for D (6 bases). TCRdb leaves out the J gene; it was filled in here by matching the DNA to germline. Trimming cost V 1 base and J 0 bases, with 26 bases left between them. The CDR3 sequence is 21 residues long. CDR1 and CDR2 (germline): GEAIGNYY, EKD. CDR3 amino acids: CACDTIRGSPTFRALTAQLFF. In DNA form, the CDR3 reads TGTGCCTGTGACACTATAAGGGGGAGCCCTACCTTTCGCGCTTTGACAGCACAACTCTTCTTT.

This clone was seen more than once but under ten times. TCRdb's protein, taken from a much larger clone, differs from this DNA's translation at residue 11, likely owing to a read error; the protein displayed comes from the DNA. V usage is TRDV2 and J usage is TRDJ1, with D maybe TRDD3 (5 bases). Germline matching of the DNA provided the J gene here, since TCRdb leaves it blank. The germline gives CDR1 GEAIGNYY, CDR2 EKD. The CDR3 is 14 amino acids. The CDR3 spells CACDGISATDELIF. The CDR3 DNA reads as TGTGCCTGTGACGGGATTAGTGCCACCGATGAACTCATCTTT.